This T cell receptor beta chain was captured in a study of T cell responses to AZD1222 COVID-19 vaccine. This CDR3 comprises 15 residues. V was cut by 1 base and J by 3 bases, with 8 bases left in between. Germline V gene data show CDR1 as SGHTS and CDR2 as YDEGEE. This table comes from immunoSEQ multiplex PCR, and its TCRdb copy is limited to in-frame clones, with some not included. The sample records under 140,000 clones, about 90% being singletons. This receptor was obtained from an adult who received the AZD1222 COVID-19 vaccine. J is TRBJ1-6 and V is TRBV5-8; D unclear. The sequencing here drew on peripheral blood, taken 28 days after the second AZD1222 dose. For the CDR3, the DNA is TGTGCCAGCAGCTTGTACGGCCTCTATAATTCACCCCTCCACTTT. Its translation is CASSLYGLYNSPLHF.